This TCR beta chain was documented in a study of CD8 T cells in Susac syndrome. Roughly 0.45 to 1 ug RNA was reverse transcribed with random hexamers. TCRdb used MiXCR to reprocess the immunoSEQ multiplex PCR reads, holding one entry per CDR3 protein. The table lists under 250,000 distinct CDR3 sequences, around 93% of them singletons. The CDR3 runs to 16 residues. J lost 3 bases, V lost 6 bases, and 6 bases had no gene match. This clonotype was detected only once. The V gene is TRBV12-3 or TRBV12-4, the J gene TRBJ2-3; 13 bases align to TRBD2. What was sequenced was CD4+ T cells from PBMCs. The clonotype was recovered from a human donor with multiple sclerosis. The chain's CDR3 is CASSGLAGARTDTQYF. In DNA form, the CDR3 reads TGTGCCAGCAGCGGACTAGCGGGAGCAAGAACAGATACGCAGTATTTT.